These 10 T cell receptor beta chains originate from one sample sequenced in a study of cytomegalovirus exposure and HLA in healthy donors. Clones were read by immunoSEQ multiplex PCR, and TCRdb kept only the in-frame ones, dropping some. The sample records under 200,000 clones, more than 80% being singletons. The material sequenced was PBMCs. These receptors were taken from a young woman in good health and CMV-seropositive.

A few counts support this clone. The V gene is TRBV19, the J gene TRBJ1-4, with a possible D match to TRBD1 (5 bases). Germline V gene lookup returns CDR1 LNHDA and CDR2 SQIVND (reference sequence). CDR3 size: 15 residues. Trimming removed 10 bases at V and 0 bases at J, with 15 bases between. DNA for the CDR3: TGTGCCACGAAGGAGGGGCGGACAACTAATGAAAAACTGTTTTTT. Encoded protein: CATKEGRTTNEKLFF.

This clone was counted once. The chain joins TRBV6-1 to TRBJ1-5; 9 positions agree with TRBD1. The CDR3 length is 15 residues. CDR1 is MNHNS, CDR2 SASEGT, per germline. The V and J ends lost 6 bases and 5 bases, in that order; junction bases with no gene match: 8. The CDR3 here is CASSLGQGAYQPQHF. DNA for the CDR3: TGTGCCAGCAGCCTGGGACAGGGAGCCTATCAGCCCCAGCATTTT.

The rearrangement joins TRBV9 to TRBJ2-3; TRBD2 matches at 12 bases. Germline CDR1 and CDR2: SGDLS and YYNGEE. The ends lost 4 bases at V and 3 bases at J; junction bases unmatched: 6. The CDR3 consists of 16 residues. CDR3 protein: CASSIGLAGYTDTQYF. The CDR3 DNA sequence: TGTGCCAGCAGCATTGGACTAGCGGGATATACAGATACGCAGTATTTT.

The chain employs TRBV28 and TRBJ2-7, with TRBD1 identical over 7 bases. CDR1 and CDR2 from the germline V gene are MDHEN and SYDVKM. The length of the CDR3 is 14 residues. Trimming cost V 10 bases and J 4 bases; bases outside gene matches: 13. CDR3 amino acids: CAISRSGTAYEQYF. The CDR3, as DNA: TGTGCCATCTCCCGGTCCGGGACAGCGTACGAGCAGTACTTC.

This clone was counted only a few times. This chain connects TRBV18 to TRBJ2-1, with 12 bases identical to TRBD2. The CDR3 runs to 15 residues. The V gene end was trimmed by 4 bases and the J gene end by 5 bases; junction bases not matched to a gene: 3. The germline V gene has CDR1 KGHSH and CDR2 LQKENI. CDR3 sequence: CASSLRLAGDNEQFF. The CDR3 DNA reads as TGTGCCAGCTCACTTAGACTAGCGGGGGACAATGAGCAGTTCTTC.

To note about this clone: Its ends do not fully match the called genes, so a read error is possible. In nucleotides, the CDR3 is TGTGCCACCAGCGGAGACAGGGGCGGAGGTGATGGCTACACCTTC. As protein: CATSGDRGGGDGYTF. V usage is TRBV15 and J usage is TRBJ1-2; 8 bases are a match to TRBD1. The CDR3 sequence is 15 residues long. CDR1 LNHNV and CDR2 YYDKDF come from the germline V gene (reference sequence).

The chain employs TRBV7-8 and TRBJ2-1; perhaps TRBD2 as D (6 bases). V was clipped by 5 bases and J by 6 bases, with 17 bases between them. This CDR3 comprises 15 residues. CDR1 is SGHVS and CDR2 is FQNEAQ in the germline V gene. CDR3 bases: TGTGCCAGCAGCCCGAGCGGGCAGAAGGGCAATGAGCAGTTCTTC. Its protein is CASSPSGQKGNEQFF.

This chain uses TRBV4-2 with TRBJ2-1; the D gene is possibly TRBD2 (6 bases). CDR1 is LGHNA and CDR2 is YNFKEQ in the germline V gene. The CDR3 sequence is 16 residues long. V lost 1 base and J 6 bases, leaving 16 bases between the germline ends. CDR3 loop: CASSQVAGTRSNEQFF. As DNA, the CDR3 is TGTGCCAGCAGCCAAGTGGCGGGAACACGTTCCAATGAGCAGTTCTTC.

The CDR3 DNA reads as TGCAGCGTTGTCGGCGGAGCCTCCTACGAGCAGTACTTC. This translates into CSVVGGASYEQYF. J is TRBJ2-7 and V is TRBV29-1; D unclear. Germline V lookup: CDR1 SQVTM, CDR2 ANQGSEA. Trimming stripped 4 bases from V and 0 bases from J, with 10 bases between. This CDR3 is 13 amino acids long.

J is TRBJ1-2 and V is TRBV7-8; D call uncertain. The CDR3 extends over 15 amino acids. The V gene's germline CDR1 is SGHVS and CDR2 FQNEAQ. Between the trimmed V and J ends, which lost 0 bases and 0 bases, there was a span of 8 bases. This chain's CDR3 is CASSLAGSSNYGYTF. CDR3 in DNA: TGTGCCAGCAGCTTAGCGGGCAGCTCTAACTATGGCTACACCTTC. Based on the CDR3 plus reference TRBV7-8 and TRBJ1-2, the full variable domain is GAGVSQSPRYKVAKRGQDVALRCDPISGHVSLFWYQQALGQGPEFLTYFQNEAQLDKSGLPSDRFFAERPEGSVSTLKIQRTQQEDSAVYLCASSLAGSSNYGYTFGSGTRLTVV.